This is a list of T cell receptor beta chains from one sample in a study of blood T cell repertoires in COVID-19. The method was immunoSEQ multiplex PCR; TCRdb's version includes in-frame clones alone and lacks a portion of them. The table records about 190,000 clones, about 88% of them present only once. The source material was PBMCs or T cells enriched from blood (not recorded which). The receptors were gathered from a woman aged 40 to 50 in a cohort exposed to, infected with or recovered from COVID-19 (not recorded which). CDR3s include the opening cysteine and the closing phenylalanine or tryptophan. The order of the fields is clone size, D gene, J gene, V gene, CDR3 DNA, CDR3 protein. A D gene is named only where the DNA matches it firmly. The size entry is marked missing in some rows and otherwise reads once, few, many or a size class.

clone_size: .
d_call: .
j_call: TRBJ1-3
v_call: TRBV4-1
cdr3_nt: TGCGCCAGCAGCCAAGGTGAAGCCTACCTCTCTGGAAACACCATATATTTT
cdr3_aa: CASSQGEAYLSGNTIYF

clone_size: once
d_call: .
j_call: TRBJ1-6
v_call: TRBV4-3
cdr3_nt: TGCGCCAGCAGCCAAGAGGGTGGCAGGTCCAATTCACCCCTCCACTTT
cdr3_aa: CASSQEGGRSNSPLHF

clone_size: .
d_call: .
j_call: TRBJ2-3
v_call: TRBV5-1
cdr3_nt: TGCGCCAGCAGCTTGGGCCCAGGAGGGGTGCGTTATACGCAGTATTTT
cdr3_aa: CASSLGPGGVRYTQYF

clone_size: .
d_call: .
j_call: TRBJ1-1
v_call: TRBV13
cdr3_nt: TGTGCCAGCAGCATGGCGGGGAACACTGAAGCTTTCTTT
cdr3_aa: CASSMAGNTEAFF

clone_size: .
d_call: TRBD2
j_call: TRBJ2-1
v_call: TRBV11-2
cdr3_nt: TGTGCCAGCAGTGCACTAGCGGGAGGAAATGAGCAGTTCTTC
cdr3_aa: CASSALAGGNEQFF

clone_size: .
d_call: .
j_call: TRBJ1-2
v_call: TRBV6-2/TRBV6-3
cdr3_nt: TGTGCCAGCAGTTCTACCCGGTCGAGTGGCTACACCTTC
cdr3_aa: CASSSTRSSGYTF

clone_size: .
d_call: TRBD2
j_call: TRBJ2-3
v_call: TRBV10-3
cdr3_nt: TGTGCCATCAGTGAGTCTCGAGCGGGGGGGATAAACACAGATACGCAGTATTTT
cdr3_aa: CAISESRAGGINTDTQYF

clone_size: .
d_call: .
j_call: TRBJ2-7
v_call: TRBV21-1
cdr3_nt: TGTGCCAGCAGTTCTGGATTAGCGGGTTCCTACGAGCAGTACTTC
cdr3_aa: CASSSGLAGSYEQYF

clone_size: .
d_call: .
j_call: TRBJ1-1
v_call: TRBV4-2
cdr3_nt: TGTGCCAGCAGCCCGAAGGGGATGGGCACTGAAGCTTTCTTT
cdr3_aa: CASSPKGMGTEAFF

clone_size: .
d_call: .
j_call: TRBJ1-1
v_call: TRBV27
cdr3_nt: TGTGCCAGCAGTTTAACAGGGACGAACACTGAAGCTTTCTTT
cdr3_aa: CASSLTGTNTEAFF

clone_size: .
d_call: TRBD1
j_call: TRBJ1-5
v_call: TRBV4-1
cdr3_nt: TGCGCCAGCAGCGGGACAGGATCTAATCAGCCCCAGCATTTT
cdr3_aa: CASSGTGSNQPQHF

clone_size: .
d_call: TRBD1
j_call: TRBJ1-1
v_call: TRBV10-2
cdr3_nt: TGCGCCAGCAGAAGACAGGGCGAAGCTTTCTTT
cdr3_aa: CASRRQGEAFF

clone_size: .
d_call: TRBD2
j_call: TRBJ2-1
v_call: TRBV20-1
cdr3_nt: TGCAGTGGGCGGGAGGACAATGAGCAGTTCTTC
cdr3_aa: CSGREDNEQFF

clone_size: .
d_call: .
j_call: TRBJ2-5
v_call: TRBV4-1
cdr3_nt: TGCGCCAGCAGCTCTAGAAGTGGGGAGGAGACCCAGTACTTC
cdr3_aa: CASSSRSGEETQYF

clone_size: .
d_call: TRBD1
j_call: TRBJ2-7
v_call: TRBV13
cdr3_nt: TGTGCCAGCTCTTTAGGGGACAGTGGTCACGAGCAGTACTTC
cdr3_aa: CASSLGDSGHEQYF

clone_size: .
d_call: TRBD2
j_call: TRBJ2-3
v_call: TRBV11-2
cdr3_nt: TGTGCCAGCAGCACTGGACTAGCCGCGGGATTAGATACGCAGTATTTT
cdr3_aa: CASSTGLAAGLDTQYF

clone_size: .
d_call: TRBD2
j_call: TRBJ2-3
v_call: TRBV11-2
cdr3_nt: TGTGCCAGCAGCTTGGCTAGCGGGGGGGCCTCAGATACGCAGTATTTT
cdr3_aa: CASSLASGGASDTQYF

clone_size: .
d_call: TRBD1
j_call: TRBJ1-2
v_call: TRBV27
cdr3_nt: TGTGCCAGCAGTTTCTTAGGACAGGGAGGCAATGGCTACACCTTC
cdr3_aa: CASSFLGQGGNGYTF

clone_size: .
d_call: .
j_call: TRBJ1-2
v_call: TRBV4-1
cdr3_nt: TGCGCCAGCAGCCTTGGGCCGGGGGACCCCTATGGCTACACCTTC
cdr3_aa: CASSLGPGDPYGYTF

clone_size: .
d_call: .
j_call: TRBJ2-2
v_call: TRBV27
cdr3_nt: TGTGCCAGCAGTGGCGTCGGGGTAGCGAACACCGGGGAGCTGTTTTTT
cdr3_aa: CASSGVGVANTGELFF

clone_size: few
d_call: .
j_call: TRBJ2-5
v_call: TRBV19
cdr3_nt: TGTGCCAGTAGTATAGACAGGGGAGGGGAGACCCAGTACTTC
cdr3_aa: CASSIDRGGETQYF

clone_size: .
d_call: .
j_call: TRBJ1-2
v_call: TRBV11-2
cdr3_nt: TGTGCCAGCAGCCCTTACGGGGATGGCTACACCTTC
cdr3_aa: CASSPYGDGYTF

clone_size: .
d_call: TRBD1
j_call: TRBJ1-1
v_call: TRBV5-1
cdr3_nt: TGCGCCAGCAGCTTACAGGGGGACGGTGAAGCTTTCTTT
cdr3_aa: CASSLQGDGEAFF

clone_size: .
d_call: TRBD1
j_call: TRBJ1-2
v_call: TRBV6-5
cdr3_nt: TGTGCCAGCAGCAGGGGACAGTTAAACTATGGCTACACCTTC
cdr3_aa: CASSRGQLNYGYTF

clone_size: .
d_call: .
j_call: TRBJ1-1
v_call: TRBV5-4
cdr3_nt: TGTGCCAGCAGCCGCGGACAGATTGAAAGCACTGAAGCTTTCTTT
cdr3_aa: CASSRGQIESTEAFF

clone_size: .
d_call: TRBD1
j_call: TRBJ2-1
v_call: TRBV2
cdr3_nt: TGTGCCAAGGGACAGGATTACAATGAGCAGTTCTTC
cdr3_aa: CAKGQDYNEQFF

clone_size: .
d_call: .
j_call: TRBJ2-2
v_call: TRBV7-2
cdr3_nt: TGTGCCAGCAGCTTAGTCGGGAGAACCGGGGAGCTGTTTTTT
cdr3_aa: CASSLVGRTGELFF